Listed here is a single T cell receptor beta chain. What it binds is not known. These data are taken from a study of CD8 T cells in ankylosing spondylitis. Findings and limits, study-wide: Roughly eight highly homologous variants made up a TCR beta motif that seemed to typify ankylosing spondylitis blood. Clones that were linked to disease were CD8+ and were relatively rare in peripheral blood.

TCRdb recomputed calls from the 5' RACE reads with MiXCR, one row per CDR3 protein. This repertoire shows about 700,000 distinct CDR3 sequences, under 20% found once; its top ten account for 15% to 20%. Trimming pared 5 bases from V and 5 bases from J, leaving 18 bases between. The CDR3 length is 15 residues. Germline values: CDR1 SGHTA, CDR2 FQGTGA. The receptor's source is a male donor with ankylosing spondylitis. The rearrangement joins TRBV7-3 to TRBJ2-5; a possible D gene is TRBD1 (6 bases). The sequenced sample was blood, either unsorted or a sorted T cell fraction (not recorded which). In DNA form, the CDR3 reads TGTGCCAGCAGCCCTGAGGGGCTAAGGGGGGAGACCCAGTACTTC. Translated: CASSPEGLRGETQYF.